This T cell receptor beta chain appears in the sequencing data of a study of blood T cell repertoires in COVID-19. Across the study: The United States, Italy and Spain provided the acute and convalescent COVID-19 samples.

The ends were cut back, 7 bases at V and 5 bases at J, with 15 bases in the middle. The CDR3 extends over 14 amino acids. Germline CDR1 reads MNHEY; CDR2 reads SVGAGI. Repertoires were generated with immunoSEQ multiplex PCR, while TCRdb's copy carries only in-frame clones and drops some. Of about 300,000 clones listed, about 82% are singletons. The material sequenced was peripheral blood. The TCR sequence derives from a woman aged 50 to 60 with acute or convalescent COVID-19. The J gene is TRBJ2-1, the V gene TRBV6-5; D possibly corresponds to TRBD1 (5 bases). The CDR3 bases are TGTGCCAGCAAGGGGCAGGGAAACAACAATGAGCAGTTCTTC. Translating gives CASKGQGNNNEQFF.